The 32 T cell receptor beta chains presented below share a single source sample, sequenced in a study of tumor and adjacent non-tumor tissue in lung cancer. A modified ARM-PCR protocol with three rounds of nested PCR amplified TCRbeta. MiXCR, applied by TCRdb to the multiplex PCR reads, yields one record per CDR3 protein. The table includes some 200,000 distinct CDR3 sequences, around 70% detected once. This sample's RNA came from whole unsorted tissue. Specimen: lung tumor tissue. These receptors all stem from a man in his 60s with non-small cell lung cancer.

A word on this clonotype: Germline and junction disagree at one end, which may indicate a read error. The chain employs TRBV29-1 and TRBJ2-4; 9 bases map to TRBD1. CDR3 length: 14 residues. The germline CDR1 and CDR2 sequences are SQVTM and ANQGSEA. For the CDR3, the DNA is TGCTGCGTCCGCCGGGACAGGGAAGGAAGCATACAGTACTTC. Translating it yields CCVRRDREGSIQYF.

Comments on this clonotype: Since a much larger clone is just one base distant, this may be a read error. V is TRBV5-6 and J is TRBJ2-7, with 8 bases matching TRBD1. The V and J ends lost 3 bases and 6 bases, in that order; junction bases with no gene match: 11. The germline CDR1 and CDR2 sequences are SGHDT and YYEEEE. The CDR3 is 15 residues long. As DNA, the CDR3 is TGTGCCAGCAGCTGGGGGGCCGGGACAGGTGGCGAGCAGTACTTC. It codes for CASSWGAGTGGEQYF.

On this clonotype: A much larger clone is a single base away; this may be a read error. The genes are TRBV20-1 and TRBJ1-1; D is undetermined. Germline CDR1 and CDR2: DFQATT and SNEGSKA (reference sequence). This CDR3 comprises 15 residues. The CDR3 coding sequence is TGCAGTGCTAGGATTTTAGACGGCATGAACACTGAAGCTCTCTTT. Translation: CSARILDGMNTEALF.

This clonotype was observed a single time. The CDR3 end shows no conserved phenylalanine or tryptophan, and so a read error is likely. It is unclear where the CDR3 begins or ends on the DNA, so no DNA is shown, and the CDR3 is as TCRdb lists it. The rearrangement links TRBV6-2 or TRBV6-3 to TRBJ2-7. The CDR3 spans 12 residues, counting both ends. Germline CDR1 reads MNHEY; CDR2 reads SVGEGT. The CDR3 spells CASRRDWYEQCL.

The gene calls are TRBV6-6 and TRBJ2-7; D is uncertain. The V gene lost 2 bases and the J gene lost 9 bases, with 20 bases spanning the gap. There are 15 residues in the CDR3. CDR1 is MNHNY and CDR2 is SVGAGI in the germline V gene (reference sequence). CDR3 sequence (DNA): TGTGCCAGCAGTTACGGCCCCTTTGAATCTTATGGGCAGTACTTC. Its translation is CASSYGPFESYGQYF.

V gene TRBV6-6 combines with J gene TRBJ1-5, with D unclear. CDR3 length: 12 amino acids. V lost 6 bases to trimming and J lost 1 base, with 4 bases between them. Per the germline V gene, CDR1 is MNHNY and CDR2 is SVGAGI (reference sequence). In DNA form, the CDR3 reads TGTGCCAGCAGACAGAGCAATCAGCCCCAGCATTTT. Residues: CASRQSNQPQHF.

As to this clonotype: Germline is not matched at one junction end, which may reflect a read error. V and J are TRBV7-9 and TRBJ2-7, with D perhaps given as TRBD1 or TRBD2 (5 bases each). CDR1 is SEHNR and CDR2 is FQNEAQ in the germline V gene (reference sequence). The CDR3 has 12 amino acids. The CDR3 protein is CASSSTGDDQYF. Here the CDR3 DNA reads TGTGCCAGCAGTTCAACCGGGGACGACCAGTACTTC.

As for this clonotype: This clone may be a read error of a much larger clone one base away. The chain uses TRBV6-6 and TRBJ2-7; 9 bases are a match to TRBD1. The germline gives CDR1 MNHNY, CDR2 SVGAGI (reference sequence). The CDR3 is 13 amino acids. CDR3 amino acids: CASRTGTGNEHYF. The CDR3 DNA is TGTGCCAGCAGGACCGGGACAGGGAACGAGCATTACTTC.

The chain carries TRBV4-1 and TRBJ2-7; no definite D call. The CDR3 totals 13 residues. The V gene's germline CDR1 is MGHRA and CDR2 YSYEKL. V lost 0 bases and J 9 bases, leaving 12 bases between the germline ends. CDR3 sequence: CASSQEADPAQYF. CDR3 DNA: TGCGCCAGCAGCCAAGAAGCCGACCCGGCGCAGTACTTC.

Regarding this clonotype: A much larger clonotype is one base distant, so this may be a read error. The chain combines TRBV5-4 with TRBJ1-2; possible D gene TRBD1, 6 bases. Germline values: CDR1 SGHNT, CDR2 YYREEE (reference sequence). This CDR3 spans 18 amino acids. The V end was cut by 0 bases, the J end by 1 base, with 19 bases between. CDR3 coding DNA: TGTGCCAGCAGCTTGGGAGGGATAGGGGGGTTGGTTAACTATGGCTACACCTTC. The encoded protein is CASSLGGIGGLVNYGYTF.

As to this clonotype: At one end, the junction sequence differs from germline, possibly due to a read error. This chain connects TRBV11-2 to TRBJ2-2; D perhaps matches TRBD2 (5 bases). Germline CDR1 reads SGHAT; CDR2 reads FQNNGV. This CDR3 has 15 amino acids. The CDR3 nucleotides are TGTGTCAGCAGTTCGACATGGATAATTACCGGGGAGCTGGTTTTT. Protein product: CVSSSTWIITGELVF.

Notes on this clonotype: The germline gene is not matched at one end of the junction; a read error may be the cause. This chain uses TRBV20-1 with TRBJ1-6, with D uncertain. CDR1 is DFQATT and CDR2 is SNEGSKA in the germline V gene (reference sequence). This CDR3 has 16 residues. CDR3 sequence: CSARVPTSSYNSPIHF. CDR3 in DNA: TGCAGTGCTAGAGTTCCCACGAGCTCCTATAATTCACCCATCCACTTT.

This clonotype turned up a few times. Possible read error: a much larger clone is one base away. CDR3 DNA sequence: TGTGCCAGCAGTCCACAGCTCGGACTATCAGGTGGAGATACGCAGTATTTT. Translating gives CASSPQLGLSGGDTQYF. J is TRBJ2-3 and V is TRBV12-3 or TRBV12-4; perhaps TRBD2 as D (6 bases). The V end was cut by 5 bases, the J end by 5 bases, with 23 bases between. The CDR3 extends over 17 amino acids.

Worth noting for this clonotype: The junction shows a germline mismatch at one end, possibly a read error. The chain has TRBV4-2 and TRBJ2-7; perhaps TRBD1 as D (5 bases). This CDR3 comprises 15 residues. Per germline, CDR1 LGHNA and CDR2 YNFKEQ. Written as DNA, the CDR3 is TGTGCCAGCAACCAAGAGAGGACATCCTCCTATGAGCAGTACTTC. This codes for CASNQERTSSYEQYF.

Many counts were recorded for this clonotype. The CDR3 nucleotides read TGTGCCAGCAAGGTGGGCCAACATGAGCAGTTCTTC. Translated: CASKVGQHEQFF. The chain links TRBV6-1 to TRBJ2-1; no clear D. The V end was cut by 7 bases, the J end by 8 bases, with 12 bases between. This CDR3 contains 12 residues. Germline lookup yields CDR1 MNHNS and CDR2 SASEGT.

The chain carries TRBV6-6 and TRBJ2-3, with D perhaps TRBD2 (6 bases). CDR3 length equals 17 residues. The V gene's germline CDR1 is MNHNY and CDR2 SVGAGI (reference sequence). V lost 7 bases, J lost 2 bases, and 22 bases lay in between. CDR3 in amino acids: CASNPILGDSNTDTQYF. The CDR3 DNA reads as TGTGCCAGCAATCCCATACTCGGGGACTCGAACACAGATACGCAGTATTTT.

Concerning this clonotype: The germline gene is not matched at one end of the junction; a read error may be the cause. CDR3: CASSPTYQADTQYF. CDR3 in DNA: TGTGCCAGCTCACCAACGTATCAGGCAGATACACAGTATTTT. The chain combines TRBV18 with TRBJ2-3; no clear D. Germline CDR1 is KGHSH and CDR2 is LQKENI. The CDR3 runs 14 residues.

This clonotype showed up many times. CDR3 protein: CASSSGGTSIYEQYF. As DNA, the CDR3 is TGTGCCAGCAGTTCGGGGGGGACTAGCATTTACGAGCAGTACTTC. V and J are TRBV12-3 or TRBV12-4 and TRBJ2-7; TRBD2 matches at 9 bases. The V and J ends lost 4 bases and 4 bases, in that order; junction bases with no gene match: 8. The CDR3 spans 15 residues.

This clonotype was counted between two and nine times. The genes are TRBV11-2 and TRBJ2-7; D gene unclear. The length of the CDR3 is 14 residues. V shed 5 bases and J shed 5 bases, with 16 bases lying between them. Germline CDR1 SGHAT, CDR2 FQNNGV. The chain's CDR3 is CASSPLTVRNEQYF. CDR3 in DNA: TGTGCCAGCAGCCCCCTCACAGTAAGAAACGAGCAGTACTTC.

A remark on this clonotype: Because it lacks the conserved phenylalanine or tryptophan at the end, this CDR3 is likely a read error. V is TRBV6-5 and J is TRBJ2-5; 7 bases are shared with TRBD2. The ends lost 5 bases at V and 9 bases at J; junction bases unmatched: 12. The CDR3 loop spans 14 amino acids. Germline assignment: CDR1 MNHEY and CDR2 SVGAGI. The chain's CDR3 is CASSETRTAGAQYL. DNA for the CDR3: TGTGCCAGCAGTGAAACCCGGACCGCGGGGGCCCAGTACTTA.

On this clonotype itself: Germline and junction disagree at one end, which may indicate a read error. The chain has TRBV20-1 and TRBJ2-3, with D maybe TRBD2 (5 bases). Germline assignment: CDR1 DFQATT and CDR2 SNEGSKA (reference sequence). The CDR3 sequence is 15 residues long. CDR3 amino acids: CGASRPRVHTDTQYF. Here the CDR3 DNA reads TGCGGTGCTAGCCGGCCGAGAGTCCACACAGATACGCAGTATTTT.

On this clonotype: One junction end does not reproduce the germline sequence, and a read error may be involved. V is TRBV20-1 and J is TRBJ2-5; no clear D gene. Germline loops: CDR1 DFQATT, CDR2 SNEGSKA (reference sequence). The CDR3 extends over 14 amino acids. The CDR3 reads CSSRLALTSETQIF. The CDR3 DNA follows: TGCAGTTCTAGACTCGCCCTCACCTCGGAGACTCAGATCTTC.

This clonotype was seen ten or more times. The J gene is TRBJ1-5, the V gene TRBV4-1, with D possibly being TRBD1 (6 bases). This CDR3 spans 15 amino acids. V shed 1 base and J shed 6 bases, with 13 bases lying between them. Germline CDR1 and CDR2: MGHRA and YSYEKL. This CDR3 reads CASSQVATGSQPQHF. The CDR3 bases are TGCGCCAGCAGCCAAGTTGCGACAGGCAGTCAGCCCCAGCATTTT.

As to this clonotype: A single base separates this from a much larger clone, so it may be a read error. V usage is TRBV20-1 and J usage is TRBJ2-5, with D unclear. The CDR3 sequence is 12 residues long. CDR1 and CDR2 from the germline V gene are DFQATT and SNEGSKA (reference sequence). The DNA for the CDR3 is TGCAGTGCTACCGCAAACCAAGAGGCCCAGTACTTC. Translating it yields CSATANQEAQYF.

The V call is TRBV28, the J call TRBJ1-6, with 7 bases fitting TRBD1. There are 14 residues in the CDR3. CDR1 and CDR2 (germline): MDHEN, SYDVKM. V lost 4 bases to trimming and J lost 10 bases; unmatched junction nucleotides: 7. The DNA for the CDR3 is TGTGCCAGCAGTTCACCCGGGACAGAATCACCCCTCCACTTT. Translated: CASSSPGTESPLHF.

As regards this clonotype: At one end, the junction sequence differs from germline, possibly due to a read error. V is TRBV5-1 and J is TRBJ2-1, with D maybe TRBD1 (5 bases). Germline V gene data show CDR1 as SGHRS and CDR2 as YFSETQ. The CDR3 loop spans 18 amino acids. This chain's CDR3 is CSSSLGLGDFSSYNEQFF. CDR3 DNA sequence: TGCTCCAGCAGCTTGGGGCTAGGGGATTTCAGCTCCTACAATGAGCAGTTCTTC.

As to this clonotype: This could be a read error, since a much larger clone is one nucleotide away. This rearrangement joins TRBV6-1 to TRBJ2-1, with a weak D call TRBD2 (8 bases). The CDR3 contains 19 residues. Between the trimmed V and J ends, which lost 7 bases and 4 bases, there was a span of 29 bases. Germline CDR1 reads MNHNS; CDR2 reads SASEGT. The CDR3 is CASKKGRWTSRGVYNEQFF. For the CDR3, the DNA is TGTGCCAGCAAGAAAGGCCGCTGGACTAGCAGGGGGGTATACAATGAGCAGTTCTTC.

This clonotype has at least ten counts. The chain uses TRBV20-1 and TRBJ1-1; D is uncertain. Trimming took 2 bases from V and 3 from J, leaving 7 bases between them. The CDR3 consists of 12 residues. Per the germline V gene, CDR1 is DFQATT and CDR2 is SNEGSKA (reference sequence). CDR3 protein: CSARSGDTEAFF. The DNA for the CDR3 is TGCAGTGCTAGATCCGGGGACACTGAAGCTTTCTTT.

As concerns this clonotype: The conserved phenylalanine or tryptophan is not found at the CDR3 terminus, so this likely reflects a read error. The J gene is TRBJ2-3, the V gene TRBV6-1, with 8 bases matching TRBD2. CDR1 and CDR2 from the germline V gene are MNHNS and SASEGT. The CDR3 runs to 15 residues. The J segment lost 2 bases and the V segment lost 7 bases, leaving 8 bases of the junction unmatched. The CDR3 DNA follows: TGTGCCAGCACATCCGGGGGGGCGGACACAGATACGCAGTATCTT. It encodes CASTSGGADTDTQYL.

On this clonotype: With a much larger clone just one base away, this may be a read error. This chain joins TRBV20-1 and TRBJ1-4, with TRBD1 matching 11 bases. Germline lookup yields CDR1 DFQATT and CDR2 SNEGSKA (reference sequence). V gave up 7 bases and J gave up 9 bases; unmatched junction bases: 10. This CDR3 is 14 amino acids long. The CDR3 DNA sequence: TGCAGTGTTAGCCCAGGACAGGGGGCGAAAAAACTGTTTTTT. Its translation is CSVSPGQGAKKLFF.

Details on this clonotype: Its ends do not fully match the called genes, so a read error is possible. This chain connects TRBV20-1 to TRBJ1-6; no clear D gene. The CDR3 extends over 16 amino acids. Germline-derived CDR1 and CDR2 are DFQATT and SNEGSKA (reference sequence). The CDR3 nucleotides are TGCAGTGCTAGAGATTCGGGGAGGACCTATAATTCACCCATCCACTTT. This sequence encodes CSARDSGRTYNSPIHF.

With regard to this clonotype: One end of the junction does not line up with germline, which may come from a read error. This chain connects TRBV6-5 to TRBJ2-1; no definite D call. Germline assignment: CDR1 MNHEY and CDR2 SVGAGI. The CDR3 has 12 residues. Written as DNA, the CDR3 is TGTGCCAGCAGTTCCGTACTGGGTGAGCATTTCTTC. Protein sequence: CASSSVLGEHFF.